This T cell receptor beta chain was profiled in a study of immune cell composition in non-small cell lung cancer (dated by TCRdb to about 2017). At the level of the whole study: Histologic subtype was assigned using H&E plus p63, CK5, Napsin A and TTF-1 immunohistochemistry, mainly lung adenocarcinoma or squamous cell carcinoma. Several tumour specimens that had TCR-beta data belonged to rare histological subtypes and were left out of the subtype comparisons. For supplementary cohort #1, made up of over 8 lung adenocarcinoma cases, paired tumour/lung TCR-beta sequencing was done and TIL populations were generated so that tumour reactivity could be assessed. Adaptive Biotechnologies TCR-beta sequencing was carried out on approximately 37 paired NSCLC tumour and non-adjacent lung specimens, as well as on about 25 tumour-only specimens.

Genomic DNA was isolated with the QIAamp DNA kit from frozen aliquots of single-cell suspensions that had not been sorted. The tumour samples consisted of surgically resected non-small cell lung cancer tissue. Tissues arrived within 2 hours after resection and were immediately processed into single-cell suspensions. Tissue was mechanically dissociated and enzymatically digested with DNase I, collagenase I and hyaluronidase for 25 to 30 minutes at 37 °C, then filtered and RBC-lysed. This clone has just a few counts. What this receptor recognizes is not known. No much larger clonotype is one base removed from it; base qualities were not supplied. A two-step multiplex PCR was used to amplify TCR-beta CDR3 regions from genomic DNA, and Illumina-compatible adaptors were added in the second step. TCR-beta immunosequencing was performed on an Illumina platform as a commercial immunoSEQ service. In the paper's pipeline: Repertoires were described by productive clonality and by Top 10 Clones, which is the percentage of T-cell templates coming from the ten most frequent sequences. Values for productive clonality spanned 0 to 1, where a value of 1 indicated a monoclonal population. Tumour-associated clones were defined as sequences comprising at least 0.1% of tumour T-cell templates but absent from matched non-adjacent lung, identified via log10 scatter plots. Student's t-tests were used for two-group comparisons, ANOVA was used for stages, and linear regression was used for relationships, with analyses conducted in GraphPad Prism7 and R. Sourced from immuneACCESS, this table was stored by TCRdb with only in-frame sequences that have V and J called. A share of the clones is absent; for the studies checked, an unresolved V gene accounts for under half, and the remainder has no known explanation. From that table come the V and J calls and clone size; the DNA was used to work out D and trimming. Across this sample there are 6,600 or so clones, with 78% seen only once. The top ten hold roughly 14% of the sample.

The investigation overall reported the following: In some ten adenocarcinoma cases, maximal tumour-associated clone frequency correlated strongly with TIL tumour reactivity, whereas overall clonality did not. Compared with lung adenocarcinoma tumours, lung squamous cell carcinoma showed significantly higher Top 10 clone scores and productive clonality. No significant correlation was found between smoking pack-years and tumour TCR-beta clonality. Tumour-associated clones >0.5% occurred in nearly half of NSCLC cases: under 40% of adenocarcinomas versus 75% to 80% of squamous carcinomas. The reactivity cohort was only about ten cases, and tumour-reactive clones were not shown to share sequences with the dominant in vivo tumour-associated clones.

The V and J ends are trimmed by 0 bases and 1 base, leaving 18 bases between them. The germline V gene sets CDR1 to LGHNA and CDR2 to YSLEER. The CDR3 holds 18 amino acids from the cysteine to the phenylalanine. This entry keeps only the CDR3 DNA: 54 bases, framed from base 1. The clonotype was recovered from a human donor with non-small cell lung cancer. The V and J genes are TRBV4-3 and TRBJ1-2, with TRBD1 tentatively as D gene (5 bases match). The source material was lung tumor tissue. The nucleotide sequence reads TGCGCCAGCAGCCAAGAGGCGCCAGGGCGGATGGGTAACTATGGCTACACCTTC. Its translation reads: CASSQEAPGRMGNYGYTF.